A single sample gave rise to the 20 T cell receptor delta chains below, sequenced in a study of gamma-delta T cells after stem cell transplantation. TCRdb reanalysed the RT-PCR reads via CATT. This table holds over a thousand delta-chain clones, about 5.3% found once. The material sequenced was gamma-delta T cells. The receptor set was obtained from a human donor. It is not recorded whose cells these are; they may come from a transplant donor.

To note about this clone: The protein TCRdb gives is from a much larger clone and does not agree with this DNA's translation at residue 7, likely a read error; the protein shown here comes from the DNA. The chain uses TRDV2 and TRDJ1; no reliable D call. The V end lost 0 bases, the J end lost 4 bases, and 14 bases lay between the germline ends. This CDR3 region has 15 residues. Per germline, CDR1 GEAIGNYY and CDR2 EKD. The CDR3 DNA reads TGTGCCTGTGACACCATTGCGCCGCGGGGCGATAAACTCATCTTT. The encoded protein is CACDTIAPRGDKLIF.

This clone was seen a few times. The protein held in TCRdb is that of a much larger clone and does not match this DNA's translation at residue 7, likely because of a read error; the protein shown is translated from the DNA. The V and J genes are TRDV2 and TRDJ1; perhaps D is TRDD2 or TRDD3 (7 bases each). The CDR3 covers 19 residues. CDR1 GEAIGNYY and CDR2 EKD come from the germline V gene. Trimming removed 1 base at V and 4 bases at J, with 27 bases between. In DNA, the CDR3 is TGTGCCTGTGACACGGCGTGCTTTCCTACTGGGGCTTATGGCGATAAACTCATCTTT. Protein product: CACDTACFPTGAYGDKLIF.

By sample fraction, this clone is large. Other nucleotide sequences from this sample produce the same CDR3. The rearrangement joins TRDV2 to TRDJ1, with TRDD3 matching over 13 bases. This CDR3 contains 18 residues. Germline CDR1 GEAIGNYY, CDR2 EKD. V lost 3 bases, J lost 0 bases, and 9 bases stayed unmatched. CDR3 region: CACDPWTGGYGYTDKLIF. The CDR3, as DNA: TGTGCCTGTGACCCCTGGACTGGGGGATACGGGTACACCGATAAACTCATCTTT.

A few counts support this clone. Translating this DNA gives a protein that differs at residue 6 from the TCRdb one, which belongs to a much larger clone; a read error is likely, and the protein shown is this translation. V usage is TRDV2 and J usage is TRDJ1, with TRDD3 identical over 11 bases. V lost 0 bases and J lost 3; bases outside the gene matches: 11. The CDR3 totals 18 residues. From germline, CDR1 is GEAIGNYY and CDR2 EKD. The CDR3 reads CACDTFGASGGYSDKLIF. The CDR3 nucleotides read TGTGCCTGTGACACCTTCGGGGCTTCTGGGGGATACTCCGATAAACTCATCTTT.

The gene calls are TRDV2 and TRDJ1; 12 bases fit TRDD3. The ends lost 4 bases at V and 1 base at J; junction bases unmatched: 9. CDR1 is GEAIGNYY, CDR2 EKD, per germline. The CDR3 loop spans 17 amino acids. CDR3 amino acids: CACESLLGDTSTDKLIF. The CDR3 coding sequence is TGTGCCTGTGAATCCTTACTGGGGGATACATCCACCGATAAACTCATCTTT.

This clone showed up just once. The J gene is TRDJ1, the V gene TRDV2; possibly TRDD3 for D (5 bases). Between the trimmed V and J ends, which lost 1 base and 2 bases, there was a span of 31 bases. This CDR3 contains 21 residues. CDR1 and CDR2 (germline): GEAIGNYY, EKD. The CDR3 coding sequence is TGTGCCTGTGACACGTTAGCGAGGGCCTCCGGGGGCCAAGGAGGTACCGATAAACTCATCTTT. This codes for CACDTLARASGGQGGTDKLIF.

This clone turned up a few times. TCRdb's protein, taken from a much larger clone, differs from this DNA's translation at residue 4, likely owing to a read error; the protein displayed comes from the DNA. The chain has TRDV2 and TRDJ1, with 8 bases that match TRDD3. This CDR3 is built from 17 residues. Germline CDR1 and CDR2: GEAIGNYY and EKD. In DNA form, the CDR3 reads TGTGCCTGTGGCACCGTTGGGGATACAAAAGGCACCGATAAACTCATCTTT. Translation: CACGTVGDTKGTDKLIF.

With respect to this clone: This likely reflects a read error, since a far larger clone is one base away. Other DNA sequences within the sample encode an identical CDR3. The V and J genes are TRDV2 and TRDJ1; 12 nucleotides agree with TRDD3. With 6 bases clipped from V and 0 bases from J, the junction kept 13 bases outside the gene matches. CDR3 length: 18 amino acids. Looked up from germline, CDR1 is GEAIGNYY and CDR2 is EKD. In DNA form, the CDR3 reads TGTGCCTGTCTGCCTCTGCTGGGGGATACGCGGTACACCGATAAACTCATCTTT. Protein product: CACLPLLGDTRYTDKLIF.

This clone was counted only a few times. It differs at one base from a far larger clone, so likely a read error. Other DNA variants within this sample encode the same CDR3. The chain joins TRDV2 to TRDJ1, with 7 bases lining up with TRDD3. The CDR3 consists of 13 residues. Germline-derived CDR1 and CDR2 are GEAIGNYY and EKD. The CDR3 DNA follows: TGTGCCTGTGATTTACTGGGGATGGATAAACTCATATTT. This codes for CACDLLGMDKLIF.

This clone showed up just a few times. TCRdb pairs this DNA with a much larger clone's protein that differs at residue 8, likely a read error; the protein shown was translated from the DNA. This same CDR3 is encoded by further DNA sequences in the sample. CDR3 amino acids: CACDLLGLDKLIF. The CDR3 bases are TGTGCCTGTGATTTACTGGGGTTGGATAAACTCATCTTT. The rearrangement links TRDV2 to TRDJ1, with TRDD3 matching over 7 bases. J lost 5 bases, V lost 4 bases, and 6 bases had no gene match. Germline assignment: CDR1 GEAIGNYY and CDR2 EKD. The CDR3 runs 13 residues.

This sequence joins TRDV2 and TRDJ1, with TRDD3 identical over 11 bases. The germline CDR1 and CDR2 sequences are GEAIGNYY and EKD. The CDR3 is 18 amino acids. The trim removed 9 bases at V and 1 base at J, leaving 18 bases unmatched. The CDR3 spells CAGVVVKLGDTSTDKLIF. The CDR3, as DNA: TGTGCCGGTGTGGTGGTAAAGCTGGGGGATACATCCACCGATAAACTCATCTTT.

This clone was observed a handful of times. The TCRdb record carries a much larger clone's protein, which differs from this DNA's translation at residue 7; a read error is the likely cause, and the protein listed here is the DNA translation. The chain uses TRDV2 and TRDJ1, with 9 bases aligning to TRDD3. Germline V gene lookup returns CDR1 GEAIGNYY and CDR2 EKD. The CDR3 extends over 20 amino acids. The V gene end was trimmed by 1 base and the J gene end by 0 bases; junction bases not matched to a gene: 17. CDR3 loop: CACDTILSELGDPYTDKLIF. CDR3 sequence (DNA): TGTGCCTGTGACACAATTCTCTCCGAACTGGGGGACCCGTACACCGATAAACTCATCTTT.

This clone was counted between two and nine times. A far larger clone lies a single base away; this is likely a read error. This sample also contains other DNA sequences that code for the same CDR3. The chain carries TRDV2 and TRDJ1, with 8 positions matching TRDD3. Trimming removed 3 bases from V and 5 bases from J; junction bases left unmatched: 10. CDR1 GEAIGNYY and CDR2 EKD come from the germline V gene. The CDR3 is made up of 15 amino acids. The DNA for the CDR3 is TGTGCCTGTGACTCGGTACTGGGGGGCACTGATAAACTCATCTTT. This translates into CACDSVLGGTDKLIF.

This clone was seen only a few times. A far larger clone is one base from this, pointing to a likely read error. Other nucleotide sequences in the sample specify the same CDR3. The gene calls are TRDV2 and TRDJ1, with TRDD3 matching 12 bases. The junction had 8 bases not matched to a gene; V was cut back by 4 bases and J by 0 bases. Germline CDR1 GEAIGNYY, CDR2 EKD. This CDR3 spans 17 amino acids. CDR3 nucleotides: TGTGCCTGTGATAGACTGGGGGATACCGGTAACACCGATAAACTCATCTTT. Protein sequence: CACDRLGDTGNTDKLIF.

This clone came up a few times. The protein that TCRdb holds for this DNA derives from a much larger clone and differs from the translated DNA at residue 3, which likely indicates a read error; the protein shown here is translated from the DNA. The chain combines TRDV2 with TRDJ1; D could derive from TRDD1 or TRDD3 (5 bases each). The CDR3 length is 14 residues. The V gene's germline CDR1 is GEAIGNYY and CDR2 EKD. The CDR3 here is CARDQILDADKLIF. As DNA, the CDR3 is TGTGCCCGTGACCAAATACTGGACGCCGATAAACTCATCTTT.

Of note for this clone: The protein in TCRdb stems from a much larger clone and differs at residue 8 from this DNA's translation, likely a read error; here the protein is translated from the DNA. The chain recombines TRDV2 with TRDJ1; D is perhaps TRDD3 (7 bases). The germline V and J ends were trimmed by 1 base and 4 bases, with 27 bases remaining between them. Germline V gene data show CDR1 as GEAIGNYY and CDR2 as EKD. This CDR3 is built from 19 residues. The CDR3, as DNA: TGTGCCTGTGACACGGCGGGCTGTCCTACTGGGGCTTATGGCGATAAACTCATCTTT. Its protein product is CACDTAGCPTGAYGDKLIF.

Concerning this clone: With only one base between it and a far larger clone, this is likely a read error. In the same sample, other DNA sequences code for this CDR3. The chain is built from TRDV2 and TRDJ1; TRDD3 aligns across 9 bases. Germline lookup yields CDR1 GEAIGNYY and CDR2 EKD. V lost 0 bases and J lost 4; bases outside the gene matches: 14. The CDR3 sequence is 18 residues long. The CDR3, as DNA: TGTGCCTGTGACACCGTGAGGGGACACTGGGGGACCTACGATAAACTCATCTTT. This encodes CACDTVRGHWGTYDKLIF.

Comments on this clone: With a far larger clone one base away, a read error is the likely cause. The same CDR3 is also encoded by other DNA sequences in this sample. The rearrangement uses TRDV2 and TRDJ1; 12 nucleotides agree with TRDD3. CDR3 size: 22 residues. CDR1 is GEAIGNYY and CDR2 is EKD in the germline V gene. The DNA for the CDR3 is TGTGCTTGTGACACCCTAAGGCCTTCCCTTACTGGGGGATACCCGGCAGCCGATAAACTCATCTTT. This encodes CACDTLRPSLTGGYPAADKLIF.

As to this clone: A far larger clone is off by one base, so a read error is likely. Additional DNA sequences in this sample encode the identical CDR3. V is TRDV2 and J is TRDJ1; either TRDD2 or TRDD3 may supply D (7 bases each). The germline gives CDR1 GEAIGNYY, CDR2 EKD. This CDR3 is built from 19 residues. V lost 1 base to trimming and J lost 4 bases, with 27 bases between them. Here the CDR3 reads CACDTAGFPTGAYGDKLIF. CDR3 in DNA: TGTGCCTGTGACACGGCGGGTTTTCCTACTGGGGCTTATGGCGATAAACTCATCTTT.

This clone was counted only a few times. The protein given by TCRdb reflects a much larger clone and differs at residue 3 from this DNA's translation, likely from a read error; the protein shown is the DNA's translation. CDR3 DNA sequence: TGTGCCTGGGACACGGTCCGTACTGGGGGATACAGCCCCACCGATAAACTCATCTTT. It translates to CAWDTVRTGGYSPTDKLIF. This chain connects TRDV2 to TRDJ1; TRDD3 agrees at 12 bases. CDR1 is GEAIGNYY, CDR2 EKD, per germline. The CDR3 covers 19 residues.